The 23 T cell receptor beta chains below come from one sample, sequenced in a study of blood T cell repertoires in COVID-19. Method: immunoSEQ multiplex PCR; TCRdb's copy keeps in-frame clones and lacks some. The data contain approximately 260,000 clones, 90% of them singletons. Sequencing used peripheral blood. These receptors originate from a woman aged 55-75 years with COVID-19, enrolled during active disease.

This clone showed up just once. The chain combines TRBV3-1 (or the pseudogene TRBV3-2) with TRBJ2-1, with D tentatively TRBD1 (6 bases). V lost 5 bases and J lost 4, with 15 bases in between. Germline V CDR1 and CDR2: LGHDT, YNNKEL (reference sequence). The CDR3 is 15 residues long. CDR3 amino acids: CASSDRFFLYNEQFF. For the CDR3, the DNA is TGTGCCAGCAGCGACAGGTTTTTTTTGTACAATGAGCAGTTCTTC.

In the case of this clone: Other DNA sequences of this sample code for an identical CDR3. The chain's CDR3 is CASSLGPSSGNTIYF. CDR3 in DNA: TGTGCCAGCAGCTTAGGTCCCAGCTCTGGAAACACCATATATTTT. J is TRBJ1-3 and V is TRBV7-2; D not resolved. Per germline, CDR1 SGHTA and CDR2 FQGNSA. V was shortened by 1 base and J by 0 bases, with 7 bases between the two germline ends. The CDR3 sequence is 15 residues long.

This clone was picked up one time. The V and J genes are TRBV4-2 and TRBJ2-2; 8 nucleotides match TRBD2. V lost 5 bases and J lost 1; bases outside the gene matches: 9. CDR3 length: 17 residues. Germline V gene sequence: CDR1 LGHNA, CDR2 YNFKEQ. The CDR3 loop reads CASSSHGGGLNTGELFF. In nucleotides, the CDR3 is TGTGCCAGCAGCTCTCACGGCGGGGGGTTGAACACCGGGGAGCTGTTTTTT.

This chain joins TRBV6-2 or TRBV6-3 and TRBJ1-5, with D unresolved. The V end was cut by 5 bases, the J end by 1 base, with 15 bases between. Germline V gene sequence: CDR1 MNHEY, CDR2 SVGEGT. CDR3 size: 16 residues. The DNA of the CDR3 is TGTGCCAGCAGTCTCTTCGGGCGGGTAAGCAATCAGCCCCAGCATTTT. Encoded protein: CASSLFGRVSNQPQHF.

The J gene is TRBJ2-3, the V gene TRBV18; 11 bases align to TRBD2. This CDR3 comprises 16 residues. Germline loops: CDR1 KGHSH, CDR2 LQKENI. The V and J ends lost 1 base and 3 bases, in that order; junction bases with no gene match: 3. The CDR3 DNA is TGTGCCAGCTCACCACTCCTAGCGGGGGGAACAGATACGCAGTATTTT. Translation: CASSPLLAGGTDTQYF.

V usage is TRBV7-2 and J usage is TRBJ2-4, with D unresolved. V lost 5 bases and J lost 0, with 17 bases in between. Germline V gene lookup returns CDR1 SGHTA and CDR2 FQGNSA. The CDR3 spans 17 residues. The CDR3 reads CASSLLYSILAKNIQYF. The DNA for the CDR3 is TGTGCCAGCAGCCTCCTCTACAGCATACTAGCCAAAAACATTCAGTACTTC.

The chain employs TRBV5-6 and TRBJ2-7, with a possible D match to TRBD1 (6 bases). The CDR3 runs 14 residues. Looked up from germline, CDR1 is SGHDT and CDR2 is YYEEEE. V was pared by 1 base and J by 0 bases, with 8 bases between. This chain's CDR3 is CASSLTDSSYEQYF. The CDR3 region has the DNA TGTGCCAGCAGCTTGACGGACAGCTCCTACGAGCAGTACTTC.

V is TRBV4-2 and J is TRBJ1-4; 7 nucleotides agree with TRBD1. This CDR3 contains 16 residues. V shed 0 bases and J 8 bases; nucleotides not matched to a gene: 9. CDR1 and CDR2 from the germline V gene are LGHNA and YNFKEQ. The CDR3 here is CASSQESTGRREKLFF. The CDR3 DNA follows: TGTGCCAGCAGCCAAGAATCGACAGGGCGACGAGAAAAACTGTTTTTT.

The chain uses TRBV18 and TRBJ2-5; the D gene is possibly TRBD1 (5 bases). This CDR3 spans 13 amino acids. Trimming shortened V by 0 bases and J by 5 bases, and 7 bases separated the two germline ends. Germline V CDR1 and CDR2: KGHSH, LQKENI. DNA of the CDR3: TGTGCCAGCTCACCACCTTCAGGGGAGACCCAGTACTTC. Translation gives CASSPPSGETQYF.

The chain joins TRBV7-9 to TRBJ2-7, with D hard to call. From germline, CDR1 is SEHNR and CDR2 FQNEAQ (reference sequence). This CDR3 contains 13 residues. Trimming left V 3 bases short and J 6 bases short, with 12 bases between. The CDR3: CASSFGSQREQYF. The DNA for the CDR3 is TGTGCCAGCAGCTTCGGGTCCCAGCGCGAGCAGTACTTC.

This clone was detected only once. The V and J genes are TRBV5-4 and TRBJ2-5; 15 bases map to TRBD2. The CDR3 has 16 amino acids. V shed 4 bases, J shed 5 bases, and the junction held 6 bases outside the gene matches. Germline V lookup: CDR1 SGHNT, CDR2 YYREEE (reference sequence). DNA for the CDR3: TGTGCCAGCAGCCCTCGAGGGACTAGCGGGGGGGAGACCCAGTACTTC. Amino acids: CASSPRGTSGGETQYF.

This clone was counted once. V is TRBV18 and J is TRBJ2-6, with TRBD1 as a possible D gene (6 bases). CDR3 length: 16 amino acids. Trimming left V 8 bases short and J 1 base short, with 15 bases between. The germline CDR1 and CDR2 sequences are KGHSH and LQKENI. The CDR3 region is CASRQSQGSGANVLTF. CDR3 sequence (DNA): TGTGCCAGCAGACAATCACAGGGATCTGGGGCCAACGTCCTGACTTTC.

The J gene is TRBJ2-5, the V gene TRBV5-4, with 8 positions matching TRBD1. The CDR3 totals 15 residues. Looked up from germline, CDR1 is SGHNT and CDR2 is YYREEE (reference sequence). Trimming cost V 0 bases and J 1 base; bases outside gene matches: 2. CDR3 DNA: TGTGCCAGCAGCTTGGGGACAGGGTCCCAAGAGACCCAGTACTTC. Translating gives CASSLGTGSQETQYF.

The V and J genes are TRBV5-4 and TRBJ2-7; 16 bases are shared with TRBD2. Losses at the gene ends were 4 bases for V and 6 bases for J; bases not matched to a gene: 7. The CDR3 consists of 16 residues. The germline V gene has CDR1 SGHNT and CDR2 YYREEE (reference sequence). CDR3 in amino acids: CASSVGLAGGPREQYF. As DNA, the CDR3 is TGTGCCAGCAGCGTGGGACTAGCGGGGGGGCCACGCGAGCAGTACTTC.

The J gene is TRBJ1-4, the V gene TRBV5-1; the match to TRBD1 covers 8 bases. In germline, CDR1 is SGHRS, CDR2 YFSETQ. CDR3 length equals 17 residues. The ends lost 0 bases at V and 4 bases at J; junction bases unmatched: 8. The CDR3 DNA reads as TGCGCCAGCAGCTTGGGGGCAGGGGGCGCGGATAATGAAAAACTGTTTTTT. It is translated as CASSLGAGGADNEKLFF.

The chain employs TRBV19 and TRBJ1-4; 9 bases are a match to TRBD1. The CDR3 loop spans 16 amino acids. V gave up 3 bases and J gave up 7 bases; unmatched junction bases: 9. In germline, CDR1 is LNHDA, CDR2 SQIVND (reference sequence). The CDR3 DNA follows: TGTGCCAGTAGTATCCCGGGACAGGGTAGAGGTGAAAAACTGTTTTTT. It codes for CASSIPGQGRGEKLFF. Supplemented by reference TRBV19 and TRBJ1-4, the full variable domain reads DGGITQSPKYLFRKEGQNVTLSCEQNLNHDAMYWYRQDPGQGLRLIYYSQIVNDFQKGDIAEGYSVSREKKESFPLTVTSAQKNPTAFYLCASSIPGQGRGEKLFFGSGTQLSVL.

V and J are TRBV27 and TRBJ2-3; 7 bases are shared with TRBD2. The CDR3 contains 15 residues. The V segment lost 11 bases and the J segment 5 bases; nucleotides outside the gene matches: 16. Germline-derived CDR1 and CDR2 are MNHEY and SMNVEV (reference sequence). The CDR3 DNA is TGTGCCGTTGCCGGAGCGGGGCTCCATCGAGATACGCAGTATTTT. It translates to CAVAGAGLHRDTQYF.

The chain has TRBV6-6 and TRBJ2-2; D possibly corresponds to TRBD1 (6 bases). CDR1 is MNHNY and CDR2 is SVGAGI in the germline V gene (reference sequence). The CDR3 sequence is 15 residues long. V was trimmed by 2 bases and J by 2 bases, leaving 9 bases between them. CDR3 DNA: TGTGCCAGCAGTTACGGGGGCGGAAACACCGGGGAGCTGTTTTTT. It codes for CASSYGGGNTGELFF.

V gene TRBV9 combines with J gene TRBJ1-1, with 7 bases matching TRBD1. Losses at the gene ends were 2 bases for V and 0 bases for J; bases not matched to a gene: 10. Germline V gene lookup returns CDR1 SGDLS and CDR2 YYNGEE. The CDR3 covers 17 residues. CDR3 amino acids: CASSVGLKTGMNTEAFF. The CDR3 DNA follows: TGTGCCAGCAGCGTCGGCCTTAAGACAGGGATGAACACTGAAGCTTTCTTT.

This clone was recorded a few times. This sequence joins TRBV12-3 or TRBV12-4 and TRBJ1-2, with a tentative D call TRBD1 (6 bases). The CDR3 totals 12 residues. Trimming stripped 6 bases from V and 5 bases from J, with 10 bases between. CDR3 loop: CASSEQGYGYTF. In DNA form, the CDR3 reads TGTGCCAGCAGCGAACAGGGTTATGGCTACACCTTC.

This clone was detected only once. The genes are TRBV19 and TRBJ1-4; D call uncertain. In germline, CDR1 is LNHDA, CDR2 SQIVND (reference sequence). V gave up 2 bases and J gave up 2 bases, with 9 bases separating them. CDR3 length: 15 residues. In nucleotides, the CDR3 is TGTGCCAGTAGTATACGTCCGGGGACTAATGAAAAACTGTTTTTT. This codes for CASSIRPGTNEKLFF.

The chain uses TRBV15 and TRBJ2-7; D is possibly TRBD1 (6 bases). The CDR3 length is 12 residues. Germline lookup yields CDR1 LNHNV and CDR2 YYDKDF (reference sequence). Trimming pared 4 bases from V and 4 bases from J, leaving 8 bases between. In nucleotides, the CDR3 is TGTGCCACCAGCAAAGGGGGATACGAGCAGTACTTC. It specifies CATSKGGYEQYF.

CDR3 in amino acids: CASSQHPPGTGDYNEQFF. The DNA of the CDR3 is TGCGCCAGCAGCCAGCACCCTCCTGGGACAGGGGATTACAATGAGCAGTTCTTC. The V call is TRBV4-3, the J call TRBJ2-1; 10 bases line up with TRBD1. CDR3 size: 18 residues. Germline loops: CDR1 LGHNA, CDR2 YSLEER. Unmatched junction bases numbered 12, after V lost 3 bases and J lost 4 bases.